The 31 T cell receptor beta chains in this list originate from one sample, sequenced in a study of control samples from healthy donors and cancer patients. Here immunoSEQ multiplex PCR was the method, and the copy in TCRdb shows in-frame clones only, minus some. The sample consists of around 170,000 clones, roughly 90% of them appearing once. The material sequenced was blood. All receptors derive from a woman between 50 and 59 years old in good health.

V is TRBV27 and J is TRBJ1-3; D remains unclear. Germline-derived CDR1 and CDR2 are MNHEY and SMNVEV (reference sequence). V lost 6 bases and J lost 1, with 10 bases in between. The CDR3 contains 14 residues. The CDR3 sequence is CASSPSTSGNTIYF. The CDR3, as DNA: TGTGCCAGCAGCCCCTCCACATCTGGAAACACCATATATTTT.

The CDR3 DNA sequence: TGTGCCTGGGGACGGACTAGGGCAAATGAGCAGTTCTTC. As protein: CAWGRTRANEQFF. The rearrangement joins TRBV30 to TRBJ2-1; 7 bases map to TRBD2. CDR1 GTSNPN and CDR2 SVGIG come from the germline V gene (reference sequence). The CDR3 runs 13 residues. J was trimmed by 7 bases and V by 5 bases; bases with no gene match: 8.

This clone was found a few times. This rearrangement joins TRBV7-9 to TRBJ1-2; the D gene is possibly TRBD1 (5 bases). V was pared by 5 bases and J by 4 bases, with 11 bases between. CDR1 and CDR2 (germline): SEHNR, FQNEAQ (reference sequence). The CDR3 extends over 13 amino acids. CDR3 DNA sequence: TGTGCCAGCAGCGCGGGGCTTCTCTATGGCTACACCTTC. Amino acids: CASSAGLLYGYTF.

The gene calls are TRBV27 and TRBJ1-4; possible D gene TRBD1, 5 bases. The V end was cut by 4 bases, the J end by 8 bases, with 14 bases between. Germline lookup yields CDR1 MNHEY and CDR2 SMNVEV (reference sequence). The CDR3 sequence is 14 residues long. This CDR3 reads CASSSRAWGEKLFF. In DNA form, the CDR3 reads TGTGCCAGCAGTTCCCGGGCTTGGGGGGAAAAACTGTTTTTT.

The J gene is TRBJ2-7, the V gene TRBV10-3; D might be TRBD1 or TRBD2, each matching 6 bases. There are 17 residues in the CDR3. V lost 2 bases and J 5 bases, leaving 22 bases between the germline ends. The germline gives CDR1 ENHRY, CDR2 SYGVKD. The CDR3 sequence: CAISEVKGGVGRNEQYF. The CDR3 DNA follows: TGTGCCATCAGTGAGGTAAAAGGGGGAGTAGGGAGGAACGAGCAGTACTTC.

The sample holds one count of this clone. The CDR3 here is CASSGGSYEQYF. CDR3 DNA: TGTGCCAGCAGTGGGGGCTCCTACGAGCAGTACTTC. The rearrangement joins TRBV5-6 to TRBJ2-7, with D perhaps TRBD1 or TRBD2 (5 bases each). This CDR3 is built from 12 residues. V was shortened by 5 bases and J by 0 bases, with 6 bases between the two germline ends. Germline V gene data show CDR1 as SGHDT and CDR2 as YYEEEE. The full variable domain, with the rest looked up from reference TRBV5-6 and TRBJ2-7, is DAGVTQSPTHLIKTRGQQVTLRCSPKSGHDTVSWYQQALGQGPQFIFQYYEEEERQRGNFPDRFSGHQFPNYSSELNVNALLLGDSALYLCASSGGSYEQYFGPGTRLTVT.

Written as DNA, the CDR3 is TGTGCCAGCAGCCCCAGACAAAAGAATGAAAAACTGTTTTTT. Translated: CASSPRQKNEKLFF. The chain employs TRBV9 and TRBJ1-4; D is unclear. Trimming removed 4 bases from V and 5 bases from J, with 12 bases in between. The CDR3 is 14 residues long. The germline V gene encodes CDR1 SGDLS and CDR2 YYNGEE.

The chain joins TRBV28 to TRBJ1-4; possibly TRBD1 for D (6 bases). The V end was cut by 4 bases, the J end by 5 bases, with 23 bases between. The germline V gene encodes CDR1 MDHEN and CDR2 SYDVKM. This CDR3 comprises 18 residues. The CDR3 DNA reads TGTGCCAGCAGTTCACATACGGATACAGGGAAGGGGAATGAAAAACTGTTTTTT. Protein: CASSSHTDTGKGNEKLFF.

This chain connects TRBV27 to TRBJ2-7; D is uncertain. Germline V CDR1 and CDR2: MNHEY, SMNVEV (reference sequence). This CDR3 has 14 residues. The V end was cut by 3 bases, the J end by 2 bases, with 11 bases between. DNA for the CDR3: TGTGCCAGCAGTTTTTCTGGACCCACCTACGAGCAGTACTTC. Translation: CASSFSGPTYEQYF.

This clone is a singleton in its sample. This CDR3 is CASSQDPGTSGQETQYF. DNA of the CDR3: TGTGCCAGCAGCCAAGATCCCGGGACTAGCGGCCAAGAGACCCAGTACTTC. This chain links TRBV3-1 (or the pseudogene TRBV3-2) with TRBJ2-5; 11 nucleotides agree with TRBD2. J was trimmed by 1 base and V by 0 bases; bases with no gene match: 4. The CDR3 loop spans 17 amino acids. Germline V gene lookup returns CDR1 LGHDT and CDR2 YNNKEL (reference sequence).

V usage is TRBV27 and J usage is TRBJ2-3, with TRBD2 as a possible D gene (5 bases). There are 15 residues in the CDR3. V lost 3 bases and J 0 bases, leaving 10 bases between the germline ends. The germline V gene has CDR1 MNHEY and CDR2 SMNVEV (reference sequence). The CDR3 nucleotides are TGTGCCAGCAGTTTTAGCGCTTCTAGCACAGATACGCAGTATTTT. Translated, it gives CASSFSASSTDTQYF.

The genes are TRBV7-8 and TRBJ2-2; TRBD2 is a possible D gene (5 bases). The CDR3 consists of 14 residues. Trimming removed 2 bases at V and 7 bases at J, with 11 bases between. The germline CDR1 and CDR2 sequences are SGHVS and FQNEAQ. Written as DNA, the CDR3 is TGTGCCAGCAGCTTAACTAGAATCGACGGGGAGCTGTTTTTT. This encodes CASSLTRIDGELFF.

CDR3 residues: CASSSDRQSFYEQYF. CDR3 DNA: TGTGCCAGCAGCTCAGACAGGCAATCCTTCTACGAGCAGTACTTC. This rearrangement joins TRBV7-8 to TRBJ2-7; a possible D gene is TRBD1 (6 bases). Between the trimmed V and J ends, which lost 4 bases and 3 bases, there was a span of 16 bases. Germline CDR1 is SGHVS and CDR2 is FQNEAQ. The CDR3 runs to 15 residues.

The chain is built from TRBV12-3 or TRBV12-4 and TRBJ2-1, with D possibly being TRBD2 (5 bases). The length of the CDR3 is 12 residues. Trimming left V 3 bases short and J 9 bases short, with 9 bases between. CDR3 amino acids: CASSFSRGEQFF. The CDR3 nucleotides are TGTGCCAGCAGTTTCTCTCGGGGTGAGCAGTTCTTC.

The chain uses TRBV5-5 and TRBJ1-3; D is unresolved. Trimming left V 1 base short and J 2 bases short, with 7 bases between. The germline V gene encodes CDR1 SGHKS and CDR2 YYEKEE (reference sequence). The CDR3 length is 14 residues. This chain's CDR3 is CASSLWGTGNTIYF. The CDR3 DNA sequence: TGTGCCAGCAGCTTGTGGGGAACTGGAAACACCATATATTTT.

The CDR3 bases are TGTGCCAGCAGCCGTACACAGGGAGATACGCAGTATTTT. Protein sequence: CASSRTQGDTQYF. The J gene is TRBJ2-3, the V gene TRBV7-3; weak D call: TRBD1 (6 bases). CDR1 is SGHTA, CDR2 FQGTGA, per germline. The V gene lost 5 bases and the J gene lost 5 bases, with 11 bases spanning the gap. The CDR3 has 13 amino acids.

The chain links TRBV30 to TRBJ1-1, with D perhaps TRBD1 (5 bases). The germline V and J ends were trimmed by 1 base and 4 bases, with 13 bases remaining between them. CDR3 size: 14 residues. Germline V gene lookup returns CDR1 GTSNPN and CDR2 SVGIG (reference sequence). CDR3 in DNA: TGTGCCTGGAGTGCGGGGGTGGGGGGCACTGAAGCTTTCTTT. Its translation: CAWSAGVGGTEAFF. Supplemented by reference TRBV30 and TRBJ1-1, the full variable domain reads SQTIHQWPATLVQPVGSPLSLECTVEGTSNPNLYWYRQAAGRGLQLLFYSVGIGQISSEVPQNLSASRPQDRQFILSSKKLLLSDSGFYLCAWSAGVGGTEAFFGQGTRLTVV.

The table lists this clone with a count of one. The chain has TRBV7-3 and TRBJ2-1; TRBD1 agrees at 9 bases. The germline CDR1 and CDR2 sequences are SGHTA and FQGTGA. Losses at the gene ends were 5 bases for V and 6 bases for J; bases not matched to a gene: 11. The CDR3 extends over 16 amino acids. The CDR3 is CASSPIGTGLSNEQFF. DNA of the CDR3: TGTGCCAGCAGCCCGATAGGGACAGGGCTATCCAATGAGCAGTTCTTC.

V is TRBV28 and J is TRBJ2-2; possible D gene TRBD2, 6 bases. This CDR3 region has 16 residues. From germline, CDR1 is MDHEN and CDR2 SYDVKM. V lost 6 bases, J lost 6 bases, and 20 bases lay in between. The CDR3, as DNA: TGTGCCAGCAGCCCCGGCGGGATCGTCGCCGCCGGGGAGCTGTTTTTT. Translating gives CASSPGGIVAAGELFF.

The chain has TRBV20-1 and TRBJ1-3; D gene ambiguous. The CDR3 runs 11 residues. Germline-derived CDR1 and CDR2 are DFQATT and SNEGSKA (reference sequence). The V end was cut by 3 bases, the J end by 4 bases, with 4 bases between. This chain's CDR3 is CSARLGNTIYF. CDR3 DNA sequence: TGCAGTGCTAGGTTGGGAAACACCATATATTTT.

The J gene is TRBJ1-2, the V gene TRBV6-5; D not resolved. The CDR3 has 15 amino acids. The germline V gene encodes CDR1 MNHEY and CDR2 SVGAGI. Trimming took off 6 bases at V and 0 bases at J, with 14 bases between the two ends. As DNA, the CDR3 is TGTGCCAGCAGGAACAAAGGGTTTTCTAACTATGGCTACACCTTC. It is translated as CASRNKGFSNYGYTF.

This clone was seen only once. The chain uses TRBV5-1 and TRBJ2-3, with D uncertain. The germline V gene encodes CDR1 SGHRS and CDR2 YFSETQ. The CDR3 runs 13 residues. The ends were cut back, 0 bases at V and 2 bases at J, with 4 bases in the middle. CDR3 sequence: CASSLDYTDTQYF. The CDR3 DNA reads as TGCGCCAGCAGCTTGGACTACACAGATACGCAGTATTTT.

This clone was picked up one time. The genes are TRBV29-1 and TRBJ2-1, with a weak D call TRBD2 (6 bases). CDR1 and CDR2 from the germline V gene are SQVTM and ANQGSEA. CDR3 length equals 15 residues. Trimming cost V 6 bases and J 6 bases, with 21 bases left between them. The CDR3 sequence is CSVQRHSGPANEQFF. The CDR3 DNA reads TGCAGCGTACAGAGGCATAGCGGCCCAGCCAATGAGCAGTTCTTC.

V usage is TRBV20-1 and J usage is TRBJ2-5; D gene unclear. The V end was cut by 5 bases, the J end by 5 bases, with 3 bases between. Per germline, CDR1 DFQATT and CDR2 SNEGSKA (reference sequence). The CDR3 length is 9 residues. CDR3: CSAGETQYF. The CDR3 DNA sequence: TGCAGTGCTGGGGAGACCCAGTACTTC.

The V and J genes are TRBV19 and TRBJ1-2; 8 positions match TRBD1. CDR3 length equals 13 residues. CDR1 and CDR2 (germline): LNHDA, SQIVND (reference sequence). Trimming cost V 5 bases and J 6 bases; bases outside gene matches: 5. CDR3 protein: CASSPGTGNGYTF. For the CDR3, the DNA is TGTGCCAGTAGTCCTGGGACAGGTAATGGCTACACCTTC.

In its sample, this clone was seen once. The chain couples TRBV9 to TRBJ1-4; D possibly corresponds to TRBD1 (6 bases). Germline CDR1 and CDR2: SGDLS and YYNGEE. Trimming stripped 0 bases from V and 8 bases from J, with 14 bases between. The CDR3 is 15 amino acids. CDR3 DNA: TGTGCCAGCAGCGTAGCGGGGGGCGCAGGGGAAAAACTGTTTTTT. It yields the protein CASSVAGGAGEKLFF.

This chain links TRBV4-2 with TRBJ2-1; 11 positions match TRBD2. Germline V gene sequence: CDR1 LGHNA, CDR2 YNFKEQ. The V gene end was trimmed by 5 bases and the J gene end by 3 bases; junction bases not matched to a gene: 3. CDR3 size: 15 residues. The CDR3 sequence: CASSKGLADYNEQFF. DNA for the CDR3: TGTGCCAGCAGCAAGGGACTAGCGGACTACAATGAGCAGTTCTTC.

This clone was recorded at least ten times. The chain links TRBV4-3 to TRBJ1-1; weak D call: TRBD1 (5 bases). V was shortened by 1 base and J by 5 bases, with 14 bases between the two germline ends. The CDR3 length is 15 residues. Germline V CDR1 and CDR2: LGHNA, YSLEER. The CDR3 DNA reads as TGCGCCAGCAGCCAAGTCCGGGGCGGGGGAACTGAAGCTTTCTTT. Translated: CASSQVRGGGTEAFF.

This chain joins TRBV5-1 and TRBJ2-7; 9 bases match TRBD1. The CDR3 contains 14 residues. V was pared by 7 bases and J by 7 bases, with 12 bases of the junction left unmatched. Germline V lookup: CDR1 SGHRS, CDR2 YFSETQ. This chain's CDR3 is CASRSGQGLREQYF. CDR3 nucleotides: TGCGCCAGCCGCTCGGGACAGGGCCTACGAGAGCAGTACTTC.

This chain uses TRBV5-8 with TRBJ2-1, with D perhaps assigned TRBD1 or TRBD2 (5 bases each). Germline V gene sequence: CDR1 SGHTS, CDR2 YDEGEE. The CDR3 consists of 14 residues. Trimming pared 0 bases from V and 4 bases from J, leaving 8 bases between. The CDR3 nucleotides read TGTGCCAGCAGCTTGGACGGGGCTTACAATGAGCAGTTCTTC. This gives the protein CASSLDGAYNEQFF.

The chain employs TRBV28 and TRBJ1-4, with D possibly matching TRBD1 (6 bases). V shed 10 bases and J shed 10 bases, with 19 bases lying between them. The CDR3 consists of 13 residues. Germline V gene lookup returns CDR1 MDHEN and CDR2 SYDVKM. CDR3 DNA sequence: TGTGCCACCCGAGCAGGGGCGCCCCCAAAACTGTTTTTT. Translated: CATRAGAPPKLFF.